Presented here are 2 T cell receptor beta chains from one specimen sequenced in a study of PD-L1 blockade in urothelial cancer. Profiled with immunoSEQ multiplex PCR; TCRdb holds only in-frame clones, not every one. The repertoire holds approximately 58,000 clones, with over 70% as singletons. This specimen was PBMCs, taken around atezolizumab (anti-PD-L1) treatment. These receptors were collected from a man between 65 and 80 years old with urothelial cancer.

This chain joins TRBV7-4 and TRBJ2-7; 9 bases line up with TRBD2. The CDR3 is 15 amino acids. Germline V gives CDR1 SGHVT, CDR2 SQSDAQ. J lost 5 bases, V lost 1 base, and 6 bases had no gene match. The CDR3 is CASSLVGTSSHEQYF. The CDR3 DNA sequence: TGTGCCAGCAGCTTAGTTGGGACTAGCAGTCACGAGCAGTACTTC.

The chain employs TRBV29-1 and TRBJ1-1; D possibly corresponds to TRBD1 (6 bases). This CDR3 region has 14 residues. The germline gives CDR1 SQVTM, CDR2 ANQGSEA. V shed 8 bases and J shed 0 bases, with 16 bases lying between them. In DNA form, the CDR3 reads TGCAGCCATGGACAGTCACCCATGAACACTGAAGCTTTCTTT. Its protein product is CSHGQSPMNTEAFF.